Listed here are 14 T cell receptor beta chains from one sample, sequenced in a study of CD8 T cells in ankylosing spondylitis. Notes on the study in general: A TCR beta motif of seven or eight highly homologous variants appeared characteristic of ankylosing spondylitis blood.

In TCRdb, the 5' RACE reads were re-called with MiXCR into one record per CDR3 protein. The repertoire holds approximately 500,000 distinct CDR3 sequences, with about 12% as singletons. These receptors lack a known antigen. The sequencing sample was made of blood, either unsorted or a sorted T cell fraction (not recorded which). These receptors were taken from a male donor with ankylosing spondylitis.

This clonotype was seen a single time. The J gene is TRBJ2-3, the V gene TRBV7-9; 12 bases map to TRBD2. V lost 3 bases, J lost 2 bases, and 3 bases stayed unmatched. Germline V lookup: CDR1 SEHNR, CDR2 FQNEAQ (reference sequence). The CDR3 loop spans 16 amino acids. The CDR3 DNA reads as TGTGCCAGCAGCTTCGGACTAGCGGGATACACAGATACGCAGTATTTT. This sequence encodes CASSFGLAGYTDTQYF.

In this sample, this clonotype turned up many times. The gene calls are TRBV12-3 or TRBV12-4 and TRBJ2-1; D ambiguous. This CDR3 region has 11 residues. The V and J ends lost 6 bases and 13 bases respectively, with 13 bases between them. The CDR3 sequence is CASSTFGGQFF. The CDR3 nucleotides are TGTGCCAGCAGCACCTTTGGTGGCCAGTTCTTC.

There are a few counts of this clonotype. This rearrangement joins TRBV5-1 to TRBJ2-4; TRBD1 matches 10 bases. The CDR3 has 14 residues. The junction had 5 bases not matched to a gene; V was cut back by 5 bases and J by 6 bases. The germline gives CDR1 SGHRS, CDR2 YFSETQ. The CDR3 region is CASRATGGGNIQYF. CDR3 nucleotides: TGCGCCAGCAGGGCGACAGGGGGCGGAAACATTCAGTACTTC.

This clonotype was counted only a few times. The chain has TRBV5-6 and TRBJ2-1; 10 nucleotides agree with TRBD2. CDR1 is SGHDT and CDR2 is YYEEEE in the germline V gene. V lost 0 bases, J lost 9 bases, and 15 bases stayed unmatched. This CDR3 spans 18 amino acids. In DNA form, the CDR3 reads TGTGCCAGCAGCTTGGCTAGCGGGAGTGTCGCAGGAGCAGGTGAGCAGTTCTTC. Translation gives CASSLASGSVAGAGEQFF.

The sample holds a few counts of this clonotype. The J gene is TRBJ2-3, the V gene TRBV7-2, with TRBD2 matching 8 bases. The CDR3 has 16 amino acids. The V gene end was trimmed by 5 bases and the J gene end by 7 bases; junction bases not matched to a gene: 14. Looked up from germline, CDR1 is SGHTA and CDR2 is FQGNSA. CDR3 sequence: CASSRKFSGTRNTQYF. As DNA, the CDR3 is TGTGCCAGCAGCCGCAAATTTAGCGGGACTAGAAATACGCAGTATTTT.

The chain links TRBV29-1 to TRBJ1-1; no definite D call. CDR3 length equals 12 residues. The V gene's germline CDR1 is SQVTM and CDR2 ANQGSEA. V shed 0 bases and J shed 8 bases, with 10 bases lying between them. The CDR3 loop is CSVEDTTEEAFF. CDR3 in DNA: TGCAGCGTTGAAGATACCACAGAAGAAGCTTTCTTT.

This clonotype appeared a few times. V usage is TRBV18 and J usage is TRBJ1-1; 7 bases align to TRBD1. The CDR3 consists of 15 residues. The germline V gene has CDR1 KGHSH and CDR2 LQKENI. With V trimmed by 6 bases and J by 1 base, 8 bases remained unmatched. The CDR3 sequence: CASSLRTGQNTEAFF. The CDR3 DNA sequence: TGTGCCAGCTCCCTCAGGACAGGTCAGAACACTGAAGCTTTCTTT.

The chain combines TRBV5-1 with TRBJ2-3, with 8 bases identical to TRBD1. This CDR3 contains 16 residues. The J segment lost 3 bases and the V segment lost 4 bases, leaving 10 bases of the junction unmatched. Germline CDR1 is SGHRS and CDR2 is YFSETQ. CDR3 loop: CASSPDTGGITDTQYF. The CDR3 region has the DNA TGCGCCAGCAGCCCGGATACAGGGGGTATAACAGATACGCAGTATTTT. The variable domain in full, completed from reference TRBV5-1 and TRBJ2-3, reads KAGVTQTPRYLIKTRGQQVTLSCSPISGHRSVSWYQQTPGQGLQFLFEYFSETQRNKGNFPGRFSGRQFSNSRSEMNVSTLELGDSALYLCASSPDTGGITDTQYFGPGTRLTVL.

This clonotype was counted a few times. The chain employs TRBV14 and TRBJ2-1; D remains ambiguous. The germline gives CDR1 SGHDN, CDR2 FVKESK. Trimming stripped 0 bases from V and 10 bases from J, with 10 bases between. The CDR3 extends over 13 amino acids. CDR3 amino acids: CASSQDWTGEQFF. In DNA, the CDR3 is TGTGCCAGCAGCCAAGATTGGACGGGCGAGCAGTTCTTC.

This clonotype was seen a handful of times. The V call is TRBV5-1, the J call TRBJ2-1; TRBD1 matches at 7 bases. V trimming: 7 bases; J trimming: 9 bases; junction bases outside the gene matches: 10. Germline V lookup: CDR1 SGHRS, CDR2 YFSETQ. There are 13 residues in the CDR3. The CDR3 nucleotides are TGCGCCAGCCGTCCCGAGGGGGCGGCTGAGCAGTTCTTC. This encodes CASRPEGAAEQFF.

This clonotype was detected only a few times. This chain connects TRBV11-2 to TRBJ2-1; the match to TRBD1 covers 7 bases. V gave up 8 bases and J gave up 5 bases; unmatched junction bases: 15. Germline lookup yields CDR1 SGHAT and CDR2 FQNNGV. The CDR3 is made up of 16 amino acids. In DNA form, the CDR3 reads TGTGCCAGCTTCCCCGAAACCCCGGACAGGAACAATGAGCAGTTCTTC. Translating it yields CASFPETPDRNNEQFF.

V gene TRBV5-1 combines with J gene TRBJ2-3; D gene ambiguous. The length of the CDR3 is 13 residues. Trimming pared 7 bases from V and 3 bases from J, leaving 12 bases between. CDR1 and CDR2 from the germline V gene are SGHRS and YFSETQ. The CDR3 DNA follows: TGCGCCAGCGCGGACCAGAAGACAGATACGCAGTATTTT. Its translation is CASADQKTDTQYF.

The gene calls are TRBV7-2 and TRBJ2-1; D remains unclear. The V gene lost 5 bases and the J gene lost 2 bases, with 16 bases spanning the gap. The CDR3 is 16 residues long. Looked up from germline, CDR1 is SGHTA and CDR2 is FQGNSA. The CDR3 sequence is CASSAQQGTTYNEQFF. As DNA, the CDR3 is TGTGCCAGCAGCGCCCAACAAGGAACCACCTACAATGAGCAGTTCTTC.

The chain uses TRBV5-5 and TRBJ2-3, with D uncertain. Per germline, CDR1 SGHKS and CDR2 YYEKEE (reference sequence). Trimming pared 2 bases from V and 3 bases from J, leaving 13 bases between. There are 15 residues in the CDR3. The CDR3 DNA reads TGTGCCAGCAGCTTAGGAGACACGTTAACAGATACGCAGTATTTT. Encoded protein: CASSLGDTLTDTQYF.